This TCR beta chain comes out of a study of cytomegalovirus exposure and HLA in healthy donors. The PCR was carried out with 60 Vbeta primers and 13 Jbeta primers. Method: immunoSEQ multiplex PCR; TCRdb's copy keeps in-frame clones and lacks some. The sample consists of some 120,000 clones, about 79% of them appearing once. Germline CDR1 reads MNHNS; CDR2 reads SASEGT. V shed 4 bases and J 4 bases; nucleotides not matched to a gene: 6. This CDR3 is built from 15 residues. This receptor was obtained from a woman between 18 and 29 years old in good health and CMV-seropositive. V and J are TRBV6-1 and TRBJ1-5; 8 nucleotides align to TRBD1. Sequences were obtained from PBMCs. The CDR3 DNA is TGTGCCAGCAGTGGCAGGGGGCTAGGAAATCAGCCCCAGCATTTT. Amino acids: CASSGRGLGNQPQHF.